This is a list of T cell receptor beta chains from one sample in a study of PD-1 blockade in classical Hodgkin lymphoma. The assay was immunoSEQ multiplex PCR, and TCRdb's table has in-frame clones only and misses some. The sample holds roughly 10,000 clones, about three quarters seen once. Sequenced here: peripheral blood mononuclear cells (PBMCs), sampled at baseline. The origin of the receptors is a human donor with classical Hodgkin lymphoma. Both conserved end residues are part of each CDR3. Fields, in order: CDR3 protein, CDR3 DNA, V gene, clone size, D gene, J gene. A D gene is named only where the DNA matches it firmly. A clone size is listed for some rows: how often the clone was seen (once, few, many), or a class if it is expanded.

CDR3: CASSLVSTYQETQYF; DNA: TGTGCCAGCAGCTTAGTTAGCACGTACCAAGAGACCCAGTACTTC; V: TRBV7-9; size: NA; D: NA; J: TRBJ2-5
CDR3: CASRAKLAGSYEQYF; DNA: TGTGCCAGCAGGGCGAAACTAGCGGGGTCCTACGAGCAGTACTTC; V: TRBV6-1; size: NA; D: TRBD2; J: TRBJ2-7
CDR3: CASSLSSGEYNEQFF; DNA: TGTGCTAGCAGCCTTTCTAGCGGCGAATACAATGAGCAGTTCTTC; V: TRBV7-7; size: NA; D: TRBD2; J: TRBJ2-1
CDR3: CAWSHSRLAGVYEQYF; DNA: TGTGCCTGGAGCCACTCAAGACTAGCGGGAGTTTACGAGCAGTACTTC; V: TRBV30; size: NA; D: TRBD2; J: TRBJ2-7
CDR3: CASSDETTSGRALSNTGELFF; DNA: TGTGCCAGCAGTGACGAAACGACTAGCGGGAGGGCCCTCAGTAACACCGGGGAGCTGTTTTTT; V: TRBV6-4; size: NA; D: TRBD2; J: TRBJ2-2
CDR3: CASSWTGRHEQYF; DNA: TGTGCCAGCAGCTGGACAGGGCGGCACGAGCAGTACTTC; V: TRBV6-1; size: NA; D: TRBD1; J: TRBJ2-7
CDR3: CASSFGNNEQFF; DNA: TGTGCCAGCAGTTTCGGGAACAATGAGCAGTTCTTC; V: TRBV27; size: NA; D: NA; J: TRBJ2-1
CDR3: CATSRGTSGNQETQYF; DNA: TGTGCCACCAGCAGGGGGACTAGCGGTAATCAAGAGACCCAGTACTTC; V: TRBV15; size: NA; D: TRBD2; J: TRBJ2-5
CDR3: CASSYSTVGYTF; DNA: TGTGCCAGCAGTTACTCTACAGTTGGCTACACCTTC; V: TRBV6-6; size: NA; D: NA; J: TRBJ1-2
CDR3: CASSQRPGDSLDEQYF; DNA: TGTGCCAGCAGCCAACGTCCAGGGGATTCGTTGGACGAGCAGTACTTC; V: TRBV14; size: NA; D: NA; J: TRBJ2-7
CDR3: CASSLLARPGGTEAFF; DNA: TGTGCCAGCAGTTTATTGGCCAGGCCCGGGGGCACTGAAGCTTTCTTT; V: TRBV27; size: NA; D: NA; J: TRBJ1-1
CDR3: CASSDSSLAVTDTQYF; DNA: TGTGCCAGCAGTGACTCGAGTTTGGCGGTCACAGATACGCAGTATTTT; V: TRBV6-4; size: NA; D: NA; J: TRBJ2-3
CDR3: CASSLEFTDTQYF; DNA: TGTGCTAGCAGCTTAGAGTTCACAGATACGCAGTATTTT; V: TRBV7-7; size: NA; D: NA; J: TRBJ2-3
CDR3: CASSPDSTYEQYF; DNA: TGTGCCAGCAGTCCGGACAGCACCTACGAGCAGTACTTC; V: TRBV6-5; size: NA; D: NA; J: TRBJ2-7
CDR3: CASSLARASMDTQYF; DNA: TGTGCCAGCAGCTTAGCCCGGGCCTCTATGGATACGCAGTATTTT; V: TRBV13; size: NA; D: NA; J: TRBJ2-3
CDR3: CASRPRDSRTDTQYF; DNA: TGTGCCAGCAGGCCGAGGGACTCCCGCACAGATACGCAGTATTTT; V: TRBV6-6; size: NA; D: NA; J: TRBJ2-3
CDR3: CASSREGQPQHF; DNA: TGTGCCAGCAGCCGGGAGGGACAGCCCCAGCATTTT; V: TRBV7-6; size: NA; D: NA; J: TRBJ1-5
CDR3: CASRPGNPTYEQYF; DNA: TGTGCCAGCAGACCAGGGAACCCAACCTACGAGCAGTACTTC; V: TRBV27; size: medium-sized; D: NA; J: TRBJ2-7
CDR3: CASSGADNVGQPQHF; DNA: TGTGCCAGCAGTGGAGCGGACAACGTGGGTCAGCCCCAGCATTTT; V: TRBV2; size: NA; D: NA; J: TRBJ1-5
CDR3: CASSPQGTEAFF; DNA: TGTGCCAGCTCACCACAGGGGACTGAAGCTTTCTTT; V: TRBV18; size: few; D: NA; J: TRBJ1-1
CDR3: CAREPDKFGQNSPLHF; DNA: TGCGCCAGAGAACCCGACAAGTTCGGGCAGAATTCACCCCTCCACTTT; V: TRBV5-1; size: NA; D: NA; J: TRBJ1-6
CDR3: CASSQGVGVPSKNIQYF; DNA: TGCGCCAGCAGCCAAGGGGTTGGGGTCCCTTCCAAAAACATTCAGTACTTC; V: TRBV4-1; size: few; D: NA; J: TRBJ2-4